This T cell receptor (beta chain) is from a study of cytomegalovirus exposure and HLA in healthy donors. Germline assignment: CDR1 SGHVS and CDR2 FQNEAQ. The ends were cut back, 7 bases at V and 1 base at J, with 13 bases in the middle. This CDR3 contains 14 residues. In the PCR, 60 Vbeta and 13 Jbeta primers were used. Sequencing was performed with immunoSEQ multiplex PCR; in TCRdb, only in-frame clones are kept and a portion is missing. The sample carries 100,000 or so clones, nearly 80% recorded once. About this clone itself: Its matching antigen is unknown.

Overall study results and limits: An analysis that was carried out later associated approximately 15,000 TCR beta sequences with HLA alleles at 0.05 false discovery rate. Some segments of the V type, notably TRBV6-2 and TRBV6-3, were excluded as indistinguishable.

This chain joins TRBV7-8 and TRBJ1-1; tentatively, D is TRBD1 (6 bases). The source material was PBMCs. The TCR sequence derives from a man aged 25-45 years in good health and CMV-seronegative. The CDR3 spells CASNRGTPNTEAFF. CDR3 in DNA: TGTGCCAGCAACCGAGGGACACCGAACACTGAAGCTTTCTTT.